This TCR beta chain was sequenced in a study of tumor-infiltrating lymphocytes in oesophageal squamous cell carcinoma. TCRdb independently ran MiXCR on the PCR reads; one entry per CDR3 protein. The sample contains fewer than 25,000 distinct CDR3 sequences, approximately 34% of which appear only once. A note on this clonotype: Likely a read error: the CDR3 ends without its conserved phenylalanine or tryptophan. The limits of the CDR3 on the DNA are not certain, so only TCRdb's listed CDR3 is given.

The origin of this receptor is a female donor with esophageal squamous cell carcinoma. Specimen: esophageal tumor tissue.

CDR3 sequence reads: CASSLGRNTDTQFL. V gene TRBV27 combines with J gene TRBJ2-3. Germline-derived CDR1 and CDR2 are MNHEY and SMNVEV (reference sequence). Including both end residues, the CDR3 is 14 amino acids long.